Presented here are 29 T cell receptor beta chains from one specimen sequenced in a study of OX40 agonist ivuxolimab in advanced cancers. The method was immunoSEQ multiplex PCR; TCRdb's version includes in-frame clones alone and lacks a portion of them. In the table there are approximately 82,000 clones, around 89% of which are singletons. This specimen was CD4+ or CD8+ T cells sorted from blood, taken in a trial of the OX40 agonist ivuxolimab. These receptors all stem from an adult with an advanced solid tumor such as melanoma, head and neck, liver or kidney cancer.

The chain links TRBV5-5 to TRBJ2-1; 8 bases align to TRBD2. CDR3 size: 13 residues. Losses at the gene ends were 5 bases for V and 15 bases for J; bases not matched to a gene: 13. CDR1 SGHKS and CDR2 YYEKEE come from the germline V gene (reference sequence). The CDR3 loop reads CASSPVTAGEVFF. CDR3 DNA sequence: TGTGCCAGCAGTCCTGTTACAGCGGGAGAGGTGTTCTTC.

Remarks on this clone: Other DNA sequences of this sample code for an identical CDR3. The CDR3 region is CASSLEGEQYF. CDR3 sequence (DNA): TGCGCCAGCAGCTTGGAGGGAGAGCAGTACTTC. The chain has TRBV5-1 and TRBJ2-7; no clear D. CDR1 is SGHRS, CDR2 YFSETQ, per germline. With 0 bases removed from V and 7 bases from J, the gap between germline ends came to 5 bases. The CDR3 contains 11 residues.

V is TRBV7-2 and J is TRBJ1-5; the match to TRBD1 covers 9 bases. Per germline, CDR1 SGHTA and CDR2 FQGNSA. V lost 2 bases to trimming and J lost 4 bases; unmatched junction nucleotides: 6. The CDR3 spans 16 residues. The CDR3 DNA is TGTGCCAGCAGCTTAAGTCTGGGACAGGGAAATCAGCCCCAGCATTTT. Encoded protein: CASSLSLGQGNQPQHF.

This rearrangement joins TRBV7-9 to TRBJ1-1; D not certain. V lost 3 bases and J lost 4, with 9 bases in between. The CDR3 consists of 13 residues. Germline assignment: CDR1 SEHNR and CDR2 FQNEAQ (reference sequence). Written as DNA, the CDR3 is TGTGCCAGCAGCTTTAATTGGGTCACTGAAGCTTTCTTT. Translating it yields CASSFNWVTEAFF.

CDR3 in amino acids: CASSLRSEQYF. The CDR3 bases are TGCGCCAGCAGCCTGAGGAGCGAGCAGTACTTC. The chain carries TRBV5-1 and TRBJ2-7; no definite D call. Trimming stripped 4 bases from V and 6 bases from J, with 8 bases between. Looked up from germline, CDR1 is SGHRS and CDR2 is YFSETQ. The CDR3 runs 11 residues.

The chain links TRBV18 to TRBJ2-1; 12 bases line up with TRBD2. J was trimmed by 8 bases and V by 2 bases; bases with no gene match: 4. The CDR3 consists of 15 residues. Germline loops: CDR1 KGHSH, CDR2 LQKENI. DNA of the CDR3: TGTGCCAGCTCACCAATGCTAGCGGGAGGGGATGAGCAGTTCTTC. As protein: CASSPMLAGGDEQFF.

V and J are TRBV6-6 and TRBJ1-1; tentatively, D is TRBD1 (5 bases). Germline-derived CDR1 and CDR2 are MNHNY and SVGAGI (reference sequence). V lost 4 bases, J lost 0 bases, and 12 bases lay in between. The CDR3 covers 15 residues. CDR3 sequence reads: CASSSWAGLNTEAFF. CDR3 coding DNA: TGTGCCAGCAGTTCCTGGGCAGGGTTGAACACTGAAGCTTTCTTT.

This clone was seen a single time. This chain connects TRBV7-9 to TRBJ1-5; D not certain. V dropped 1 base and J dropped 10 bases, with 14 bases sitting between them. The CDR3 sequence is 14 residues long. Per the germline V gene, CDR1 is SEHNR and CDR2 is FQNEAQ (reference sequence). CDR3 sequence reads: CASSLEHSEAPQHF. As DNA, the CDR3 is TGTGCCAGCAGCTTAGAACACTCCGAGGCCCCCCAGCATTTT.

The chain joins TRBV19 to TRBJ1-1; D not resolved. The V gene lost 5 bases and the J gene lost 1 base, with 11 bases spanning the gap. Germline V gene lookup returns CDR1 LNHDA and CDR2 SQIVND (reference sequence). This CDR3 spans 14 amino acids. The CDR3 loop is CASSHLRANTEAFF. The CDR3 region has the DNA TGTGCCAGTAGTCATCTACGGGCGAACACTGAAGCTTTCTTT.

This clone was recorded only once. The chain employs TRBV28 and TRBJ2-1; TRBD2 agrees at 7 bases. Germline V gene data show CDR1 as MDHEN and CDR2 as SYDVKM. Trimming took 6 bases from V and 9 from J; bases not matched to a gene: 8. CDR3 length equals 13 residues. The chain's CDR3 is CASRLGTTPEQFF. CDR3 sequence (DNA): TGTGCCAGCAGACTAGGGACTACCCCTGAGCAGTTCTTC.

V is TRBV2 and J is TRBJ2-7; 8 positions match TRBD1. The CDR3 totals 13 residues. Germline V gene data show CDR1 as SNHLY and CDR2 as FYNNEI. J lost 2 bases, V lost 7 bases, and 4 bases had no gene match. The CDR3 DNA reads TGTGCCAGCATCTGGACAGGGACCTACGAGCAGTACTTC. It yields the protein CASIWTGTYEQYF.

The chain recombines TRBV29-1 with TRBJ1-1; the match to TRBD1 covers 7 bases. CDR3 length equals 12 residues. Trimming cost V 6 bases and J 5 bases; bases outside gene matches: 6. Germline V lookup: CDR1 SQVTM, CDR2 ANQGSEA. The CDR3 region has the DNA TGCAGCGTCGACAGGGTGGGAACTGAAGCTTTCTTT. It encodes CSVDRVGTEAFF.

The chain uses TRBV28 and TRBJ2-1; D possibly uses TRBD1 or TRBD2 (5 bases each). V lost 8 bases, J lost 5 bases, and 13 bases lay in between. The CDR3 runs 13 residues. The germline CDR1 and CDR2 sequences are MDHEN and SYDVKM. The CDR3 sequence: CASGDPYNNEQFF. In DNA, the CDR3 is TGTGCCAGCGGGGACCCCTATAACAATGAGCAGTTCTTC.

This chain's CDR3 is CASRGLAVGSTDTQYF. The CDR3 nucleotides read TGTGCCAGCAGAGGACTAGCGGTCGGTAGCACAGATACGCAGTATTTT. The chain recombines TRBV27 with TRBJ2-3; 10 positions match TRBD2. Germline trimming cut 6 bases from V and 0 bases from J; bases unmatched to any gene: 6. This CDR3 comprises 16 residues. The germline CDR1 and CDR2 sequences are MNHEY and SMNVEV (reference sequence).

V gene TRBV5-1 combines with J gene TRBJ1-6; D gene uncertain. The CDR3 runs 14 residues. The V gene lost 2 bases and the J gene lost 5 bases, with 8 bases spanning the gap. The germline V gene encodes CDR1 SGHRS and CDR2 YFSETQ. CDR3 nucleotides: TGCGCCAGCAGCTTCCGCGGAGATAATTCACCCCTCCACTTT. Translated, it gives CASSFRGDNSPLHF.

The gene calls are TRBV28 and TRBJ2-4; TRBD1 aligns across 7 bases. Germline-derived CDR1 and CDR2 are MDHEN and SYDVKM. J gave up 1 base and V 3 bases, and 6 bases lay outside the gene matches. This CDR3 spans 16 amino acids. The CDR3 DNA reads TGTGCCAGCAGTTTCAGACAGGGATGGGCCAAAAACATTCAGTACTTC. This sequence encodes CASSFRQGWAKNIQYF.

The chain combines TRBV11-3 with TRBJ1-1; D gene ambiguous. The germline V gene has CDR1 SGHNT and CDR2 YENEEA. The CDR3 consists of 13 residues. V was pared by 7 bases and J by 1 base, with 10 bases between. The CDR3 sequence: CASKGRGNTEAFF. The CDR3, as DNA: TGTGCCAGCAAGGGCCGGGGGAACACTGAAGCTTTCTTT.

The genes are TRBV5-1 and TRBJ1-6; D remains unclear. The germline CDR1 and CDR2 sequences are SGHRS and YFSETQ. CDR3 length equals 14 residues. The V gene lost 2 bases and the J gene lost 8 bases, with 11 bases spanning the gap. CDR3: CASSLRTGDSPLHF. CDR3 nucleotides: TGCGCCAGCAGCTTAAGGACGGGAGATTCACCCCTCCACTTT.

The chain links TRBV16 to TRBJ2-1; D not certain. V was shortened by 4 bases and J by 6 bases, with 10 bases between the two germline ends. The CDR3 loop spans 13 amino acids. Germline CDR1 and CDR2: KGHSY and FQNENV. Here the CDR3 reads CASSPNVLNEQFF. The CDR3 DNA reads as TGTGCCAGCAGCCCAAACGTACTCAATGAGCAGTTCTTC.

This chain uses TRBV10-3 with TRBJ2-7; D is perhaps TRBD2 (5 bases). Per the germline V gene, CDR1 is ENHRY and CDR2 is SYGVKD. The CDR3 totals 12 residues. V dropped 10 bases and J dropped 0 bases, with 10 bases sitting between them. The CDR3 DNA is TGTGCCACCCTCGGGGACTCCTACGAGCAGTACTTC. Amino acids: CATLGDSYEQYF.

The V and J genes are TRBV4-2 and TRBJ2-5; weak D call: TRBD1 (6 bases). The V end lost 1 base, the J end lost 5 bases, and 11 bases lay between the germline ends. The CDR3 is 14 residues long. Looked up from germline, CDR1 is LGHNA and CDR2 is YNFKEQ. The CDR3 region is CASSQGAGEETQYF. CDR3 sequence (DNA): TGTGCCAGCAGCCAAGGGGCAGGGGAGGAGACCCAGTACTTC.

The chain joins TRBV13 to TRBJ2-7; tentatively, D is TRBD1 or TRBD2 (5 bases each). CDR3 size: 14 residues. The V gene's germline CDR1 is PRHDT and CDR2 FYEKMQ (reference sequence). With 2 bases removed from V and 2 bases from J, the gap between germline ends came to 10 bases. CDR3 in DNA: TGTGCCAGCAGCTTAAGAGGGGAGACCTACGAGCAGTACTTC. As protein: CASSLRGETYEQYF.

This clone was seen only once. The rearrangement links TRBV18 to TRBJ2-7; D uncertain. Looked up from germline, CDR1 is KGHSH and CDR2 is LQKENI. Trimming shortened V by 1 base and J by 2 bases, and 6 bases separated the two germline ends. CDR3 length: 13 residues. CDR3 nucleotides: TGTGCCAGCTCACCACAGGGTCCCTACGAGCAGTACTTC. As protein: CASSPQGPYEQYF.

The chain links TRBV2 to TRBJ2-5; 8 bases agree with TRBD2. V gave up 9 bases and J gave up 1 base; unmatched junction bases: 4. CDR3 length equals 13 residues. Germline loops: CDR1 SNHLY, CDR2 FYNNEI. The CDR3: CASKRGLQETQYF. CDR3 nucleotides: TGTGCCAGTAAGCGGGGGCTCCAAGAGACCCAGTACTTC.

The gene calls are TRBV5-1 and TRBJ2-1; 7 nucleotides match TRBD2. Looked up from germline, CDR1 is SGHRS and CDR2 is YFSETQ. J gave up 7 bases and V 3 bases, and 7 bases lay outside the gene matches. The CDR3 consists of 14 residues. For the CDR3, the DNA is TGCGCCAGCAGCTGGGGGGGACTACCGAATGAGCAGTTCTTC. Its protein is CASSWGGLPNEQFF.

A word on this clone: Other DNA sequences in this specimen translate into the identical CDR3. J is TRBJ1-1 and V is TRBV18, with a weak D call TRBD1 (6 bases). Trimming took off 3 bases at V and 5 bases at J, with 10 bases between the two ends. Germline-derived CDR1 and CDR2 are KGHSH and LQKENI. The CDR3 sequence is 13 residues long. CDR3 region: CASSPPGDTEAFF. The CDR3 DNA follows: TGTGCCAGCTCACCCCCAGGGGATACTGAAGCTTTCTTT.

The CDR3 DNA is TGTGCTAGTGGTTTGGTACTAGGGGGAACCGGGGAGCTGTTTTTT. This encodes CASGLVLGGTGELFF. The chain joins TRBV12-5 to TRBJ2-2, with D maybe TRBD1 (6 bases). CDR3 length equals 15 residues. Germline V gives CDR1 LGHNT, CDR2 FRNRAP. V was trimmed by 0 bases and J by 5 bases, leaving 10 bases between them.

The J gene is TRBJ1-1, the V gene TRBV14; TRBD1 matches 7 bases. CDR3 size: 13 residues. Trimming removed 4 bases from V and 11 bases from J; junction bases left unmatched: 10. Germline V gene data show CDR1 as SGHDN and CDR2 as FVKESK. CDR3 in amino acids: CASSPGQHLIAFF. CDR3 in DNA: TGTGCCAGCAGCCCGGGACAGCACCTGATTGCTTTCTTT.

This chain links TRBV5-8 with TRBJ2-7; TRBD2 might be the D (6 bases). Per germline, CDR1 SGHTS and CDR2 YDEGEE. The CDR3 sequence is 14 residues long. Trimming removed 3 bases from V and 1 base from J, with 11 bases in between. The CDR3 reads CASSSRAGSYEQYF. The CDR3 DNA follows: TGTGCCAGCAGCTCGAGGGCGGGATCCTACGAGCAGTACTTC.